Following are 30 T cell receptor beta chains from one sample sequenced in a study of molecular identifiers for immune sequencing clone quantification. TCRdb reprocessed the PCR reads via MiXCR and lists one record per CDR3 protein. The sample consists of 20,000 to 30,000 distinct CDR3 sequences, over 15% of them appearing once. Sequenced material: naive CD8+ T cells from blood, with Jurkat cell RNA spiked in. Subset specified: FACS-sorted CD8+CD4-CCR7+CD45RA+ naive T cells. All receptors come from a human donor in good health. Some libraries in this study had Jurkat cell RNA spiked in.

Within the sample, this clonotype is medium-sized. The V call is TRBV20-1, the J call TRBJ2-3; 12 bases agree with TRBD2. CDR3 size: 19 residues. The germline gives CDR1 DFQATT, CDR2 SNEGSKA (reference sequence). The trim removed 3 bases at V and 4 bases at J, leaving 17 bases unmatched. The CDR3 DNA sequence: TGCAGTGCTAGTCAGCTAGCGGGGGGGCTTCGATTTTATCCAGATACGCAGTATTTT. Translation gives CSASQLAGGLRFYPDTQYF.

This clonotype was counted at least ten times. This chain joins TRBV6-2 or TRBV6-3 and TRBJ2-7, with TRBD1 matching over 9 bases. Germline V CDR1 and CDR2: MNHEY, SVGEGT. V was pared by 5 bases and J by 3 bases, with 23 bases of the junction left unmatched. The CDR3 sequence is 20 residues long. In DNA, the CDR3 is TGTGCCAGCAGTCCACAGACCGGGACAGGGTGGATTCGGCCGGGCTACGAGCAGTACTTC. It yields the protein CASSPQTGTGWIRPGYEQYF.

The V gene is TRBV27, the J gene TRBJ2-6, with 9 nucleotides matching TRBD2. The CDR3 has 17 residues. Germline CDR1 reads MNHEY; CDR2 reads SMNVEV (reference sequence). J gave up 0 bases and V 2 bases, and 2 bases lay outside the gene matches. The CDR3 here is CASSLLAGRSGANVLTF. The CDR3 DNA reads TGTGCCAGCAGTTTACTAGCGGGGCGCTCTGGGGCCAACGTCCTGACTTTC.

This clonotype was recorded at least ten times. CDR3 sequence: CASSVAGTGVFGTDTQYF. DNA for the CDR3: TGTGCCAGCAGCGTAGCCGGGACAGGGGTTTTCGGGACAGATACGCAGTATTTT. The rearrangement joins TRBV9 to TRBJ2-3; 10 positions match TRBD1. This CDR3 spans 18 amino acids. Trimming removed 0 bases from V and 3 bases from J; junction bases left unmatched: 10. Per germline, CDR1 SGDLS and CDR2 YYNGEE.

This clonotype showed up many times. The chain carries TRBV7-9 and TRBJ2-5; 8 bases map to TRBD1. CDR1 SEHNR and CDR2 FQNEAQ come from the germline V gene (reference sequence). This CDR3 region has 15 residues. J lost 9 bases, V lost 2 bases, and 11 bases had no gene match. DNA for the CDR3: TGTGCCAGCAGCTTATTCCCCGGGACAGGCCTCGCCCAGTACTTC. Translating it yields CASSLFPGTGLAQYF. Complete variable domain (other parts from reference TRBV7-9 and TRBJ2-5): DTGVSQNPRHKITKRGQNVTFRCDPISEHNRLYWYRQTLGQGPEFLTYFQNEAQLEKSRLLSDRFSAERPKGSFSTLEIQRTEQGDSAMYLCASSLFPGTGLAQYFGPGTRLLVL.

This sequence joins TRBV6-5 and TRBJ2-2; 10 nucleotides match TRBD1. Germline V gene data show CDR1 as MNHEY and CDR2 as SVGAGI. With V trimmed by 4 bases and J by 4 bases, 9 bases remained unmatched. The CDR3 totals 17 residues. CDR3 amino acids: CASSLRPGQGFTGELFF. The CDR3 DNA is TGTGCCAGCAGTTTACGACCGGGACAGGGGTTCACCGGGGAGCTGTTTTTT.

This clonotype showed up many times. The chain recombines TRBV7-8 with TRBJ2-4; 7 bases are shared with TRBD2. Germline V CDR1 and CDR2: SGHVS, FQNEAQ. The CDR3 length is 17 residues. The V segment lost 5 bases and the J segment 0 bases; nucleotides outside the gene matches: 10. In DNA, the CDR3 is TGTGCCAGCAGCCCCACGACGGCGGGGGTAGCCAAAAACATTCAGTACTTC. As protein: CASSPTTAGVAKNIQYF.

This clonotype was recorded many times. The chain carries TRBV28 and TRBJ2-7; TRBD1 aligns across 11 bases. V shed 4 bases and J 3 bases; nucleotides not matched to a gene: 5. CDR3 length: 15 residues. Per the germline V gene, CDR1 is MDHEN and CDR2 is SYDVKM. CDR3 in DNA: TGTGCCAGCAGTTCGTCGGGACAGGGGGACTACGAGCAGTACTTC. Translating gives CASSSSGQGDYEQYF. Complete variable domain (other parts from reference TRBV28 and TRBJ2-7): DVKVTQSSRYLVKRTGEKVFLECVQDMDHENMFWYRQDPGLGLRLIYFSYDVKMKEKGDIPEGYSVSREKKERFSLILESASTNQTSMYLCASSSSGQGDYEQYFGPGTRLTVT.

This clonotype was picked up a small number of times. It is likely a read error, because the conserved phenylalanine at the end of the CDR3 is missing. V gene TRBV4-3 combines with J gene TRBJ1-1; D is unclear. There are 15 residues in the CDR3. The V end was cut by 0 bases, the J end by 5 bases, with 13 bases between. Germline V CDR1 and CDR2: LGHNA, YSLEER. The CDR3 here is CASSQDPQARTEAFL. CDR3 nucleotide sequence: TGCGCCAGCAGCCAAGATCCGCAGGCGAGAACTGAAGCTTTCCTT.

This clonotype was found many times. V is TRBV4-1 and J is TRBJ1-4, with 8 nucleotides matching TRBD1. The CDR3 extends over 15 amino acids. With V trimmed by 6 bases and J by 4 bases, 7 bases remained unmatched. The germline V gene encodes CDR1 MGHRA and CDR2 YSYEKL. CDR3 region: CASSRTGGDNEKLFF. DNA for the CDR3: TGCGCCAGCAGTCGTACAGGGGGTGATAATGAAAAACTGTTTTTT.

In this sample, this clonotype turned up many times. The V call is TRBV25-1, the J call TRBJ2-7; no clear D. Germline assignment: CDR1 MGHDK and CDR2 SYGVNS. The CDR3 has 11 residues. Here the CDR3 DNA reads TGTGCTTCGGCGGTGTCCTACGAGCAGTACTTC. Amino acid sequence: CASAVSYEQYF.

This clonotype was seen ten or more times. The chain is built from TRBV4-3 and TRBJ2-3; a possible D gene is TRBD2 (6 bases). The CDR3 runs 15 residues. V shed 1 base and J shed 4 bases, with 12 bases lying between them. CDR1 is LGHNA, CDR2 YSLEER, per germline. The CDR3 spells CASSQGRGSADTQYF. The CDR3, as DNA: TGCGCCAGCAGCCAAGGGCGGGGTTCAGCAGATACGCAGTATTTT.

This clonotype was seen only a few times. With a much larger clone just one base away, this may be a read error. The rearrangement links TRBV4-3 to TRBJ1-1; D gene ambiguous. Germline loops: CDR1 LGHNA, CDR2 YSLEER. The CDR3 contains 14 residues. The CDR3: CAGSQDLMNTEAFF. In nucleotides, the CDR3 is TGCGCCGGCAGCCAAGATTTAATGAACACTGAAGCTTTCTTT.

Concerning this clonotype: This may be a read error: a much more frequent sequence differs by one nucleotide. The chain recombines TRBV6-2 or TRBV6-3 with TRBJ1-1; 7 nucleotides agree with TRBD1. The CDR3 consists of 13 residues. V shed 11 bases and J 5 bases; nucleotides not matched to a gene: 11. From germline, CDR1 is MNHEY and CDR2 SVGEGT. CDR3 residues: CAGKLQGYTEAFF. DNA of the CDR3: TGTGCCGGCAAATTACAGGGGTATACTGAAGCTTTCTTT.

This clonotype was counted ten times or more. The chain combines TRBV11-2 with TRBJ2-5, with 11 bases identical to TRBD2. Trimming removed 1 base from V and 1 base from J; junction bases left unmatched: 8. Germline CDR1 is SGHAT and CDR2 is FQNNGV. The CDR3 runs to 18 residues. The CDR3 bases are TGTGCCAGCAGCTTAGTAACTAGCGGGGGTCCTGGCCAAGAGACCCAGTACTTC. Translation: CASSLVTSGGPGQETQYF.

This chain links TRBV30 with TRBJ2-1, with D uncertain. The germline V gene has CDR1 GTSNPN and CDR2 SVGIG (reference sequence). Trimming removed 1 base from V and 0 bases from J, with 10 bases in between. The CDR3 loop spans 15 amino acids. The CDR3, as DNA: TGTGCCTGGAGTGGTTCTTTTAGCTCCTACAATGAGCAGTTCTTC. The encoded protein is CAWSGSFSSYNEQFF.

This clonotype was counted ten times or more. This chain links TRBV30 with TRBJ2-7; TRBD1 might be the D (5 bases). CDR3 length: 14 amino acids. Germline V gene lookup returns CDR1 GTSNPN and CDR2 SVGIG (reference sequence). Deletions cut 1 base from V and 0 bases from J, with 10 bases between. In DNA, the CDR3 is TGTGCCTGGAGTGGGGGCCCGAGCTCCTACGAGCAGTACTTC. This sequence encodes CAWSGGPSSYEQYF.

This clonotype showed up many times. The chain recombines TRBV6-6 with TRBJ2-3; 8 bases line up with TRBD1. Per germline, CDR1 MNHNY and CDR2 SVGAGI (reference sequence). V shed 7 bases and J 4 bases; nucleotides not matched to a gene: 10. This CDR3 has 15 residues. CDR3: CASTLPGQVADTQYF. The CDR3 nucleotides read TGTGCCAGCACTCTCCCGGGACAGGTCGCAGATACGCAGTATTTT.

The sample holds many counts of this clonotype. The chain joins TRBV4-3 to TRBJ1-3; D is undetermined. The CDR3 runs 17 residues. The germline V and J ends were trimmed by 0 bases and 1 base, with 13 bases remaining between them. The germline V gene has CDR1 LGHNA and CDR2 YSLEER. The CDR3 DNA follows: TGCGCCAGCAGCCAAGATAACGGGTATACGTCTGGAAACACCATATATTTT. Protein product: CASSQDNGYTSGNTIYF.

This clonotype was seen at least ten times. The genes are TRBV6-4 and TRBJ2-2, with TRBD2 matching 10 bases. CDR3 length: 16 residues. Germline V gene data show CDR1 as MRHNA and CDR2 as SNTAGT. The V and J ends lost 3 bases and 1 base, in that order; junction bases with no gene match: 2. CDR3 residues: CASSEGLAENTGELFF. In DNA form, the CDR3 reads TGTGCCAGCAGTGAAGGACTAGCGGAGAACACCGGGGAGCTGTTTTTT.

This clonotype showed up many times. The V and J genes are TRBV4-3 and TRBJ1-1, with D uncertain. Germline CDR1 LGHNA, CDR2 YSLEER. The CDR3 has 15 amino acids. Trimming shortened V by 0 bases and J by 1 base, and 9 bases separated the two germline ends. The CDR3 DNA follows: TGCGCCAGCAGCCAAGATCGCAGAGGGAACACTGAAGCTTTCTTT. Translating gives CASSQDRRGNTEAFF.

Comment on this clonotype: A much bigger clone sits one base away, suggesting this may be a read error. The CDR3 region is CASSLLGGGADTQYF. DNA for the CDR3: TGTGCCAGCAGCTTACTTGGCGGGGGGGCAGATACGCAGTATTTT. The chain joins TRBV5-6 to TRBJ2-3; 9 nucleotides match TRBD2. Trimming removed 2 bases from V and 4 bases from J; junction bases left unmatched: 5. Per the germline V gene, CDR1 is SGHDT and CDR2 is YYEEEE. The CDR3 is made up of 15 amino acids.

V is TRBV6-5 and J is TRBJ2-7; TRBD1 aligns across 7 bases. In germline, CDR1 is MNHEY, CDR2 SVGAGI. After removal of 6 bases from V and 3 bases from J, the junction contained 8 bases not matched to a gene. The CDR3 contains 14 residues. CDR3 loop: CASSLQGLGYEQYF. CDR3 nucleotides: TGTGCCAGCAGCCTACAGGGGCTTGGCTACGAGCAGTACTTC.

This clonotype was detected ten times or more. The CDR3: CSARGLHTEAFF. CDR3 bases: TGCAGCGCCAGGGGGCTGCACACTGAAGCTTTCTTT. This sequence joins TRBV29-1 and TRBJ1-1, with 8 bases lining up with TRBD1. This CDR3 region has 12 residues. Per the germline V gene, CDR1 is SQVTM and CDR2 is ANQGSEA. Trimming took 7 bases from V and 3 from J; bases not matched to a gene: 4.

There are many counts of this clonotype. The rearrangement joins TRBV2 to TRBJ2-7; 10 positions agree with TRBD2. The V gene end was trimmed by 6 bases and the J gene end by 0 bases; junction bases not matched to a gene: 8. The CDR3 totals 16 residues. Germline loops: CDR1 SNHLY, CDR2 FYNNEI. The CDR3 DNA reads TGTGCCAGCAGGGGGACTAGCGCCTTGAGCTCCTACGAGCAGTACTTC. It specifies CASRGTSALSSYEQYF.

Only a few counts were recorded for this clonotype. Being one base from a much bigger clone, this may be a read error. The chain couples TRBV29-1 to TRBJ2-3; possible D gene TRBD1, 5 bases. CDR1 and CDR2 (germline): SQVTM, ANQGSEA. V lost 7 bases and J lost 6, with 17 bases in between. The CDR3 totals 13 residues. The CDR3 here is CSAEEPGPDTQYF. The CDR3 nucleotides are TGCAGCGCTGAGGAGCCAGGGCCTGATACGCAGTATTTT.

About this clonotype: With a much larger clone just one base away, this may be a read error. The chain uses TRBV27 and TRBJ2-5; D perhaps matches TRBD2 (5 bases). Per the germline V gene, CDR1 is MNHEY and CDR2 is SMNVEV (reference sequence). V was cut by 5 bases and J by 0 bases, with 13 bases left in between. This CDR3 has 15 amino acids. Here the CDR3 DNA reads TGTGCCAGCAGTCCTGGAACGGGGTACCAAGAGACCCAGTACTTC. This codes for CASSPGTGYQETQYF.

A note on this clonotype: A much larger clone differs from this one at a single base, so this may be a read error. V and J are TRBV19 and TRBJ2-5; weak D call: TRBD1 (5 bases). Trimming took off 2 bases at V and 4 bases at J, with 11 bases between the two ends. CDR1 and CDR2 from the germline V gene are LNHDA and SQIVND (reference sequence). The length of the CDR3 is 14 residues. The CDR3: CASSIPGMGETQYF. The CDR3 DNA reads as TGTGCCAGTAGTATACCAGGGATGGGAGAGACCCAGTACTTC.

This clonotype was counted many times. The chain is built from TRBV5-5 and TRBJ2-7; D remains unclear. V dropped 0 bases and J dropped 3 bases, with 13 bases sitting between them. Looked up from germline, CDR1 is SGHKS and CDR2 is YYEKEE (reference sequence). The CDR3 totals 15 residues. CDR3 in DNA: TGTGCCAGCAGCTTGGAGGCGGAGTTGAGCTACGAGCAGTACTTC. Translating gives CASSLEAELSYEQYF.

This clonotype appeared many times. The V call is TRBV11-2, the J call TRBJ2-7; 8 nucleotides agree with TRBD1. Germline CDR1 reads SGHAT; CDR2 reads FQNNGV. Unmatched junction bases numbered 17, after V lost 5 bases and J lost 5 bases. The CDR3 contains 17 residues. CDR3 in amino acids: CASSLSYDRGWRNEQYF. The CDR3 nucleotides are TGTGCCAGCAGCCTGAGCTACGACAGGGGTTGGCGGAACGAGCAGTACTTC.